The source of this T cell receptor (beta chain) is a study of shared clonotypes between healthy human individuals. Looking at the study overall: Researchers assigned three CD4 naive, three CD4 memory, two CD8 naive and one CD8 memory plate to each donor. Study-wide findings and caveats: With a few donors compared, 4.5% to 6.5% of naive CD4 clonotypes were shared. Represented genetic and exposure-history diversity was restricted by having few donors. Generation probabilities of non-shared clonotypes were lower (relative to those shared by all four donors).

On this clone: The antigen remains undetermined.

The CDR3 is 15 residues long. With 7 bases removed from V and 0 bases from J, the gap between germline ends came to 13 bases. Germline CDR1 reads LNHDA; CDR2 reads SQIVND (reference sequence). Sequencing was performed with immunoSEQ multiplex PCR; in TCRdb, only in-frame clones are kept and a portion is missing. The sample holds roughly 640,000 clones, roughly 97% seen once. The chain carries TRBV19 and TRBJ1-3, with D tentatively TRBD1 (6 bases). Input material: naive CD4+ T cells sorted from blood. The subset: CD45RA+ positively selected. This TCR was sampled from a woman in her 30s in good health. CDR3 sequence reads: CASKTGPNSGNTIYF. The DNA for the CDR3 is TGTGCCAGTAAGACAGGCCCCAACTCTGGAAACACCATATATTTT.